These 29 T cell receptor beta chains were sequenced from one sample in a study of OX40 agonist ivuxolimab in advanced cancers. The protocol was immunoSEQ multiplex PCR, while the TCRdb copy is restricted to in-frame clones and leaves out a portion. The sample records 55,000 to 85,000 clones, approximately 87% being singletons. Sample: CD4+ or CD8+ T cells sorted from blood, taken in a trial of the OX40 agonist ivuxolimab. These receptors all come from an adult with an advanced solid tumor such as melanoma, head and neck, liver or kidney cancer.

This clone came up once. J is TRBJ1-1 and V is TRBV19, with D possibly TRBD1 on 6 matching bases. CDR3 length: 12 amino acids. Trimming stripped 9 bases from V and 5 bases from J, with 13 bases between. Germline V gene sequence: CDR1 LNHDA, CDR2 SQIVND (reference sequence). CDR3 in amino acids: CASSDRWTEAFF. The DNA of the CDR3 is TGTGCCAGCTCGGACAGATGGACTGAAGCTTTCTTT.

The chain's CDR3 is CASSFSTDRGRNSPLHF. The CDR3, as DNA: TGTGCCAGCAGCTTTTCCACAGACAGGGGAAGGAATTCACCCCTCCACTTT. The chain is built from TRBV11-2 and TRBJ1-6; 8 nucleotides align to TRBD1. CDR3 size: 17 residues. V lost 3 bases to trimming and J lost 7 bases; unmatched junction nucleotides: 11. The germline gives CDR1 SGHAT, CDR2 FQNNGV.

The V gene is TRBV10-3, the J gene TRBJ1-2; 7 bases align to TRBD1. Looked up from germline, CDR1 is ENHRY and CDR2 is SYGVKD. The junction had 6 bases not matched to a gene; V was cut back by 10 bases and J by 4 bases. The CDR3 has 12 residues. For the CDR3, the DNA is TGTGCCACGGGGGGGACAGTCTATGGCTACACCTTC. Protein sequence: CATGGTVYGYTF.

The chain carries TRBV5-1 and TRBJ1-1; D unresolved. Germline V gene sequence: CDR1 SGHRS, CDR2 YFSETQ. The V end was cut by 0 bases, the J end by 4 bases, with 16 bases between. CDR3 size: 16 residues. The CDR3 sequence: CASSLEAVYSGTEAFF. The CDR3 coding sequence is TGCGCCAGCAGCTTGGAGGCAGTTTATTCGGGCACTGAAGCTTTCTTT.

Here the CDR3 reads CASSVEGAQGETQYF. Here the CDR3 DNA reads TGTGCCAGCAGCGTAGAGGGGGCGCAGGGAGAGACCCAGTACTTC. The chain couples TRBV9 to TRBJ2-5; 7 nucleotides align to TRBD1. The CDR3 extends over 15 amino acids. Looked up from germline, CDR1 is SGDLS and CDR2 is YYNGEE. The trim removed 0 bases at V and 4 bases at J, leaving 6 bases unmatched.

This chain links TRBV4-1 with TRBJ2-1; D remains unclear. The CDR3 sequence is 12 residues long. The V and J ends lost 4 bases and 7 bases respectively, with 8 bases between them. Per the germline V gene, CDR1 is MGHRA and CDR2 is YSYEKL. CDR3 nucleotide sequence: TGCGCCAGCAGCCTCGTGGGGAATGAGCAGTTCTTC. It translates to CASSLVGNEQFF.

This clone has more than one count but fewer than ten. This chain connects TRBV7-8 to TRBJ1-1; TRBD1 matches 8 bases. From germline, CDR1 is SGHVS and CDR2 FQNEAQ. Trimming cost V 0 bases and J 1 base; bases outside gene matches: 1. The CDR3 runs 15 residues. The CDR3 region is CASSLADRGNTEAFF. The CDR3 DNA sequence: TGTGCCAGCAGCTTAGCTGACAGGGGGAACACTGAAGCTTTCTTT.

The chain links TRBV6-6 to TRBJ2-3; possible D gene TRBD1, 5 bases. Per germline, CDR1 MNHNY and CDR2 SVGAGI (reference sequence). Trimming removed 6 bases from V and 4 bases from J, with 11 bases in between. The CDR3 loop spans 13 amino acids. CDR3 residues: CASSPLGADTQYF. The CDR3 DNA follows: TGTGCCAGCAGCCCCCTAGGGGCAGATACGCAGTATTTT.

V and J are TRBV10-3 and TRBJ1-2; TRBD1 matches at 7 bases. Germline-derived CDR1 and CDR2 are ENHRY and SYGVKD. This CDR3 has 16 amino acids. V shed 1 base, J shed 4 bases, and the junction held 9 bases outside the gene matches. The CDR3 coding sequence is TGTGCCATCAGTGAGTTTCAGGGGGAGAACTCCTATGGCTACACCTTC. This encodes CAISEFQGENSYGYTF.

V usage is TRBV18 and J usage is TRBJ1-1; no reliable D call. The germline CDR1 and CDR2 sequences are KGHSH and LQKENI. Trimming left V 2 bases short and J 5 bases short, with 12 bases between. The CDR3 totals 14 residues. The CDR3 DNA is TGTGCCAGCTCACCAGCGACCTTTGGGACTGAAGCTTTCTTT. Its protein is CASSPATFGTEAFF.

J is TRBJ2-5 and V is TRBV2; no clear D. CDR3 length: 15 residues. V lost 4 bases and J lost 1, with 13 bases in between. Germline V gene sequence: CDR1 SNHLY, CDR2 FYNNEI. CDR3 coding DNA: TGTGCCAGCAGTGGGACCCTCGGGTCCCAAGAGACCCAGTACTTC. Its translation: CASSGTLGSQETQYF.

The chain uses TRBV9 and TRBJ2-6; D not resolved. The CDR3 is 16 residues long. Germline-derived CDR1 and CDR2 are SGDLS and YYNGEE. Trimming stripped 4 bases from V and 0 bases from J, with 11 bases between. This CDR3 reads CASSSRGDSGANVLTF. In DNA, the CDR3 is TGTGCCAGCAGCTCCCGTGGGGACTCTGGGGCCAACGTCCTGACTTTC. The whole variable domain, remainder taken from reference TRBV9 and TRBJ2-6, is DSGVTQTPKHLITATGQRVTLRCSPRSGDLSVYWYQQSLDQGLQFLIQYYNGEERAKGNILERFSAQQFPDLHSELNLSSLELGDSALYFCASSSRGDSGANVLTFGAGSRLTVL.

V and J are TRBV2 and TRBJ2-5, with D possibly matching TRBD1 (6 bases). The CDR3 covers 11 residues. Germline CDR1 reads SNHLY; CDR2 reads FYNNEI. The V gene lost 10 bases and the J gene lost 3 bases, with 9 bases spanning the gap. The CDR3 reads CATDREETQYF. CDR3 DNA sequence: TGTGCCACGGACAGAGAAGAGACCCAGTACTTC.

The chain is built from TRBV10-2 and TRBJ2-5, with 10 bases matching TRBD1. The germline CDR1 and CDR2 sequences are WSHSY and SAAADI. This CDR3 comprises 13 residues. Trimming at V came to 6 bases and at J to 4 bases, leaving 2 bases not matched to a gene. This chain's CDR3 is CASRDRGRETQYF. Here the CDR3 DNA reads TGCGCCAGCAGAGACAGGGGGCGAGAGACCCAGTACTTC.

The rearrangement joins TRBV5-1 to TRBJ2-7; D remains ambiguous. CDR3 length equals 12 residues. Germline V gives CDR1 SGHRS, CDR2 YFSETQ. Trimming pared 1 base from V and 4 bases from J, leaving 6 bases between. This chain's CDR3 is CASSLTVYEQYF. CDR3 DNA: TGCGCCAGCAGCTTGACGGTTTACGAGCAGTACTTC.

The rearrangement joins TRBV7-2 to TRBJ1-1; possibly TRBD1 for D (5 bases). The CDR3 spans 14 residues. The V and J ends lost 2 bases and 1 base respectively, with 8 bases between them. The V gene's germline CDR1 is SGHTA and CDR2 FQGNSA. The DNA of the CDR3 is TGTGCCAGCAGCTTACAGGGCTGGAACACTGAAGCTTTCTTT. Translated, it gives CASSLQGWNTEAFF.

The chain has TRBV18 and TRBJ1-2; D perhaps matches TRBD1 (5 bases). V was pared by 3 bases and J by 3 bases, with 11 bases between. The CDR3 contains 14 residues. Germline V gene lookup returns CDR1 KGHSH and CDR2 LQKENI. DNA of the CDR3: TGTGCCAGCTCACCCACCGAAGGGGACTATGGCTACACCTTC. Protein: CASSPTEGDYGYTF. The entire variable domain, with the rest obtained from reference TRBV18 and TRBJ1-2, is as follows: NAGVMQNPRHLVRRRGQEARLRCSPMKGHSHVYWYRQLPEEGLKFMVYLQKENIIDESGMPKERFSAEFPKEGPSILRIQQVVRGDSAAYFCASSPTEGDYGYTFGSGTRLTVV.

The chain links TRBV7-2 to TRBJ2-1; D unclear. The CDR3 loop spans 13 amino acids. With 3 bases removed from V and 9 bases from J, the gap between germline ends came to 12 bases. CDR1 is SGHTA, CDR2 FQGNSA, per germline. The CDR3, as DNA: TGTGCCAGCAGCTTTGCCGACAAGGGTGAGCAGTTCTTC. Translated, it gives CASSFADKGEQFF.

The rearrangement joins TRBV11-3 to TRBJ2-3; the match to TRBD2 covers 7 bases. Germline V gene sequence: CDR1 SGHNT, CDR2 YENEEA. This CDR3 has 15 amino acids. V shed 2 bases, J shed 6 bases, and the junction held 8 bases outside the gene matches. The CDR3 protein is CASSLMQAGKDTQYF. The CDR3 DNA sequence: TGTGCCAGCAGCTTAATGCAAGCGGGGAAGGATACGCAGTATTTT.

V and J are TRBV19 and TRBJ1-2; 8 bases align to TRBD1. This CDR3 spans 14 amino acids. Germline lookup yields CDR1 LNHDA and CDR2 SQIVND (reference sequence). V lost 4 bases, J lost 6 bases, and 7 bases stayed unmatched. The CDR3, as DNA: TGTGCCAGTAGTACCGGACAGGGATCGAATGGCTACACCTTC. As protein: CASSTGQGSNGYTF.

The V gene is TRBV5-6, the J gene TRBJ2-1; 11 bases agree with TRBD2. The CDR3 length is 16 residues. CDR1 SGHDT and CDR2 YYEEEE come from the germline V gene. The V and J ends lost 0 bases and 10 bases, in that order; junction bases with no gene match: 9. CDR3 sequence: CASSLDPSGGSREQFF. The CDR3 DNA reads as TGTGCCAGCAGCTTGGATCCTAGCGGGGGGAGTCGGGAGCAGTTCTTC.

The V gene is TRBV10-2, the J gene TRBJ2-3; 8 bases line up with TRBD2. Looked up from germline, CDR1 is WSHSY and CDR2 is SAAADI. Trimming cost V 8 bases and J 1 base; bases outside gene matches: 17. The CDR3 is 18 residues long. For the CDR3, the DNA is TGCGCCAGCTCATTGGATTTTGTCGGGGGGGCTCGCACAGATACGCAGTATTTT. This encodes CASSLDFVGGARTDTQYF.

The chain uses TRBV2 and TRBJ1-2; D call uncertain. The CDR3 totals 14 residues. Germline-derived CDR1 and CDR2 are SNHLY and FYNNEI. V was cut by 7 bases and J by 4 bases, with 16 bases left in between. The CDR3 DNA reads as TGTGCCAGCATTGAGGTGCCGGACCTCTATGGCTACACCTTC. This encodes CASIEVPDLYGYTF.

CDR3 protein: CASGLTGETQYF. In DNA, the CDR3 is TGTGCTAGTGGTTTGACTGGAGAGACCCAGTACTTC. The chain employs TRBV12-5 and TRBJ2-5; D not resolved. This CDR3 is 12 amino acids long. Germline-derived CDR1 and CDR2 are LGHNT and FRNRAP. The V gene lost 2 bases and the J gene lost 4 bases, with 5 bases spanning the gap.

The rearrangement uses TRBV5-1 and TRBJ1-5; D call uncertain. The CDR3 sequence is 13 residues long. V gave up 0 bases and J gave up 4 bases, with 5 bases separating them. Looked up from germline, CDR1 is SGHRS and CDR2 is YFSETQ. The DNA of the CDR3 is TGCGCCAGCAGCTTGGCGATAAATCAGCCCCAGCATTTT. Amino acid sequence: CASSLAINQPQHF. The full variable domain, its missing parts supplied by reference TRBV5-1 and TRBJ1-5, is KAGVTQTPRYLIKTRGQQVTLSCSPISGHRSVSWYQQTPGQGLQFLFEYFSETQRNKGNFPGRFSGRQFSNSRSEMNVSTLELGDSALYLCASSLAINQPQHFGDGTRLSIL.

This clone was counted between two and nine times. This chain uses TRBV6-1 with TRBJ1-1; D is unclear. Trimming stripped 6 bases from V and 3 bases from J, with 11 bases between. This CDR3 is 13 amino acids long. The germline CDR1 and CDR2 sequences are MNHNS and SASEGT. The CDR3 loop is CASSLIRDTEAFF. In DNA, the CDR3 is TGTGCCAGCAGCCTCATTCGGGACACTGAAGCTTTCTTT.

The gene calls are TRBV7-3 and TRBJ2-2; the match to TRBD2 covers 9 bases. Trimming took 1 base from V and 1 from J; bases not matched to a gene: 10. Looked up from germline, CDR1 is SGHTA and CDR2 is FQGTGA. The CDR3 is made up of 19 amino acids. The CDR3 sequence: CASSLNSLAGSLNTGELFF. CDR3 bases: TGTGCCAGCAGCTTAAATTCTCTAGCGGGGTCATTGAACACCGGGGAGCTGTTTTTT.

This clone is a singleton in its sample. V is TRBV7-2 and J is TRBJ1-5; a possible D gene is TRBD1 (5 bases). Germline CDR1 and CDR2: SGHTA and FQGNSA. The CDR3 runs 16 residues. V lost 9 bases, J lost 4 bases, and 22 bases lay in between. The CDR3 loop reads CASSAQVGRGNQPQHF. The CDR3 nucleotides are TGTGCCAGTAGCGCGCAAGTCGGACGGGGGAATCAGCCCCAGCATTTT.

The rearrangement uses TRBV4-3 and TRBJ2-1; unclear D gene. Germline V CDR1 and CDR2: LGHNA, YSLEER. V lost 3 bases and J 0 bases, leaving 15 bases between the germline ends. The CDR3 contains 17 residues. The CDR3 nucleotides read TGCGCCAGCAGCCAGATAACCGGGTTGAGCTCCTACAATGAGCAGTTCTTC. Its protein is CASSQITGLSSYNEQFF.